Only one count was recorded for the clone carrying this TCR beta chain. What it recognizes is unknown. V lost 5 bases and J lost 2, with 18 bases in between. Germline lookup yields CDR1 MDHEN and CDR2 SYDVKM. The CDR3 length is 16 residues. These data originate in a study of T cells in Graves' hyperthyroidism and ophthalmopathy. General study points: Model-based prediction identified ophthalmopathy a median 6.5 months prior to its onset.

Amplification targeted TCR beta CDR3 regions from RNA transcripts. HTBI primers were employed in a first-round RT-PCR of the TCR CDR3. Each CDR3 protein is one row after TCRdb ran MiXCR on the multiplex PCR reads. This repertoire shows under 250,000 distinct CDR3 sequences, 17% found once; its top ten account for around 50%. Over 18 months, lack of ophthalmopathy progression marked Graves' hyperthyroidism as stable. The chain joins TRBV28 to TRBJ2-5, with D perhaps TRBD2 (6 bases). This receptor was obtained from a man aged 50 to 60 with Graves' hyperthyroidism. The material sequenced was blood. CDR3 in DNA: TGTGCCAGCAGTGAAACGCTAGCGACGGTTCAAGAGACCCAGTACTTC. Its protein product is CASSETLATVQETQYF.